This T cell receptor beta chain was recorded in a study of beta chain features in type 1 diabetes. The overall study: Examination of sorted cells across all samples involved 98,000,000 or so cells.

TCRB transcripts that were expressed got sequenced, as all of the isolated RNA had been reverse transcribed. Assay: immunoSEQ multiplex PCR; the TCRdb copy retains only in-frame clones and omits some. The sample has about 42,000 clones, approximately 53% seen once; the top ten hold about 0.25%. As to this clone: Its antigen is unidentified.

General study results and limits: PCR might show a preference for shorter templates, equally across patients and controls. Healthy donors had naive, central memory and Treg TCRB repertoires that appeared less similar than those seen among patients.

In germline, CDR1 is SQVTM, CDR2 ANQGSEA. V trimming: 4 bases; J trimming: 1 base; junction bases outside the gene matches: 15. The CDR3 extends over 20 amino acids. V usage is TRBV29-1 and J usage is TRBJ2-6, with 11 bases matching TRBD2. The sequenced sample was stem cell memory CD4+ T cells from blood. The origin of this receptor is a woman aged 25 to 39 in good health. The CDR3 sequence is CSVGATSGTRGSSGANVLTF. The CDR3 region has the DNA TGCAGCGTTGGAGCGACTAGCGGGACCCGGGGATCATCTGGGGCCAACGTCCTGACTTTC.